What follows describes a single T cell receptor beta chain. Between the trimmed V and J ends, which lost 4 bases and 0 bases, there was a span of 13 bases. This CDR3 region has 16 residues. Germline CDR1 is MDHEN and CDR2 is SYDVKM. The data belong to a study of T cell responses to AZD1222 COVID-19 vaccine. Clones were read by immunoSEQ multiplex PCR, and TCRdb kept only the in-frame ones, dropping some. The sample contains about 100,000 clones, approximately 88% of which appear only once. V usage is TRBV28 and J usage is TRBJ1-3; D possibly corresponds to TRBD1 (5 bases). This sequence was found in an adult in good health. The sequencing here drew on peripheral blood, taken on day 0 of AZD1222 vaccination. The CDR3 DNA is TGTGCCAGCAGTTCCTTGCAGGGAAACTCTGGAAACACCATATATTTT. It yields the protein CASSSLQGNSGNTIYF.